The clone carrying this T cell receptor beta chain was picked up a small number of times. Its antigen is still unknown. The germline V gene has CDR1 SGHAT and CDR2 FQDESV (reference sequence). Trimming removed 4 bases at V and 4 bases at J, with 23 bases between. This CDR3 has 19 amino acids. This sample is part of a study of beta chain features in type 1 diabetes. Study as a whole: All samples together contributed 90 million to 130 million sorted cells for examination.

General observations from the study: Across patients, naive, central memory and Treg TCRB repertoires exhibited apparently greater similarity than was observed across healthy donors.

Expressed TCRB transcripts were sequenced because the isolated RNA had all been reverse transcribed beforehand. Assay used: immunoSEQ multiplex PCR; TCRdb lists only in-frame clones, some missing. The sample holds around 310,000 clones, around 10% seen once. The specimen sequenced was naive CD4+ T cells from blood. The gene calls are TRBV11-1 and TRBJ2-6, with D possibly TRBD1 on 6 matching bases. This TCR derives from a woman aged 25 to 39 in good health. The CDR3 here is CASSSYGQYYPTGANVLTF. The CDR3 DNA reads TGTGCCAGCAGCTCCTACGGACAGTACTACCCCACCGGGGCCAACGTCCTGACTTTC.